These T cell receptor beta chains were read from a single sample in a study of control samples from healthy donors and cancer patients. Sequenced by immunoSEQ multiplex PCR; TCRdb stores in-frame clones only, minus some. The data show approximately 99,000 clones, about 80% seen once. Sequenced: blood. Receptor source: a man in his late teens or twenties in good health. Each CDR3 is given with its conserved first and last residue. A D gene is named only where the DNA matches it firmly. Size tells how often a clone was seen (once, few, many) or the class of an expanded clone, and some rows leave it out.

D gene,V gene,J gene,clone size,CDR3 protein,CDR3 DNA
-,TRBV11-2,TRBJ2-4,-,CASSLEGAAKNIQYF,TGTGCCAGCAGCTTGGAGGGCGCGGCCAAAAACATTCAGTACTTC
-,TRBV9,TRBJ1-3,-,CASSVVPVGGSGNTIYF,TGTGCCAGCAGCGTAGTCCCCGTGGGAGGGAGTGGGAACACCATATATTTT
TRBD1,TRBV6-5,TRBJ1-5,-,CASDAGQGYNQPQHF,TGTGCCAGCGACGCAGGACAGGGTTATAATCAGCCCCAGCATTTT
TRBD1,TRBV6-6,TRBJ1-2,-,CASSYSAGGIGTF,TGTGCCAGCAGTTACTCGGCAGGGGGTATAGGCACCTTC
-,TRBV7-9,TRBJ2-7,few,CASSLSGGGGLYEQYF,TGTGCCAGCAGCCTTTCGGGGGGAGGGGGCCTATACGAGCAGTACTTC
-,TRBV15,TRBJ1-1,-,CATLGAGLGHMNTEAFF,TGTGCCACCTTGGGGGCCGGGCTCGGACATATGAACACTGAAGCTTTCTTT
-,TRBV4-1,TRBJ1-5,-,CASSQVRGGGQPQHF,TGCGCCAGCAGCCAAGTAAGGGGGGGCGGCCAGCCCCAGCATTTT
-,TRBV30,TRBJ1-5,-,CAWSVPLGALINQPQHF,TGTGCCTGGAGTGTACCTCTGGGGGCGCTTATTAATCAGCCCCAGCATTTT
-,TRBV29-1,TRBJ2-1,-,CSVPERASSYNEQFF,TGCAGCGTCCCCGAGAGGGCCAGCTCCTACAATGAGCAGTTCTTC
-,TRBV15,TRBJ2-6,-,CATSRDPDRIGYSGANVLTF,TGTGCCACCAGCAGAGATCCCGACAGGATAGGTTACTCTGGGGCCAACGTCCTGACTTTC
TRBD2,TRBV6-1,TRBJ2-4,-,CASSEERGDKNIQYF,TGTGCCAGCAGTGAAGAGCGGGGGGATAAAAACATTCAGTACTTC
-,TRBV7-2,TRBJ2-3,-,CASSRTGGRTDTQYF,TGTGCCAGCAGCCGCACCGGGGGTCGCACAGATACGCAGTATTTT
-,TRBV6-6,TRBJ1-4,-,CASSYSNEKLFF,TGTGCCAGCAGTTACAGTAATGAAAAACTGTTTTTT
TRBD1,TRBV7-9,TRBJ1-1,-,CASSSTGLNTEAFF,TGTGCCAGCAGCTCGACAGGGTTGAACACTGAAGCTTTCTTT
TRBD1,TRBV6-5,TRBJ1-5,-,CASSLAQGGRAQPQHF,TGTGCCAGCAGTTTGGCCCAGGGGGGTCGAGCTCAGCCCCAGCATTTT
-,TRBV5-6,TRBJ1-2,few,CASSRRAIFNGYTF,TGTGCCAGCAGCCGACGGGCTATCTTCAATGGCTACACCTTC
-,TRBV7-8,TRBJ1-4,-,CASSYSGREHEKLFF,TGTGCCAGCAGCTACTCAGGGAGGGAACATGAAAAACTGTTTTTT
-,TRBV5-5,TRBJ1-5,-,CASSQRVVGNQPQHF,TGTGCCAGCAGCCAAAGGGTGGTGGGCAATCAGCCCCAGCATTTT
TRBD2,TRBV13,TRBJ2-1,-,CASSLSASGAYNEQFF,TGTGCCAGCAGCTTATCGGCTAGCGGGGCTTACAATGAGCAGTTCTTC
-,TRBV28,TRBJ1-2,many,CASSSQVKDGYTF,TGTGCCAGCAGTAGCCAGGTTAAGGACGGCTACACCTTC
-,TRBV1,TRBJ1-2,-,CTSRCLSLCERPNGYTF,TGCACCAGCAGATGTCTTAGTTTGTGCGAAAGACCTAATGGCTACACCTTC
-,TRBV11-3,TRBJ2-3,few,CASSLGKKGTQYF,TGTGCCAGCAGCTTAGGGAAGAAGGGTACGCAGTATTTT